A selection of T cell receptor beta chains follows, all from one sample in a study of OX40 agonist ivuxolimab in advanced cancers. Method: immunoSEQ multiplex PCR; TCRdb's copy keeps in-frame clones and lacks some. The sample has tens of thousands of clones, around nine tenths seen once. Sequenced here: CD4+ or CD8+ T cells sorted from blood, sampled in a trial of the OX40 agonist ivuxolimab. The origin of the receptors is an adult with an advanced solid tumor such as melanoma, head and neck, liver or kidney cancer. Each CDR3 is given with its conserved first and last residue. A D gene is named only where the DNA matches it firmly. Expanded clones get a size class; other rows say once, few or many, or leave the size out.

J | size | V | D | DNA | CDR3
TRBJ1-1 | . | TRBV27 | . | TGTGCCAGCAGTTTAGGGCAGAACACTGAAGCTTTCTTT | CASSLGQNTEAFF
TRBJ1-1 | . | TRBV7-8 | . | TGTGCCAGCAGCATCGGACAGTTGGCTTTCTTT | CASSIGQLAFF
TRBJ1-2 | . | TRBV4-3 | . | TGCGCCAGCAGCCAAGTCGTCCTAGCGGGGGGCGCCGGCTATGGCTACACCTTC | CASSQVVLAGGAGYGYTF
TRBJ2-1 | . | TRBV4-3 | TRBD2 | TGCGCCAGCAGCCAAGGACTAGCGGGAGGGCCCGAGAACAATGAGCAGTTCTTC | CASSQGLAGGPENNEQFF
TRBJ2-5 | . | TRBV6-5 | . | TGTGCCAGCAGACGCCGGGACCAAGGATGGGAGACCCAGTACTTC | CASRRRDQGWETQYF
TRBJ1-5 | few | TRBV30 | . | TGTGCCTGGAGTCCGGCTGGCCAGCCCCAGCATTTT | CAWSPAGQPQHF
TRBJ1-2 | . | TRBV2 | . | TGTGCCAGCAGTCCCAGTGCTGGCGGCTACACCTTC | CASSPSAGGYTF
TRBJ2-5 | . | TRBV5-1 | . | TGCGCCAGCAGCTTGGACAGTCGATCGGAGACCCAGTACTTC | CASSLDSRSETQYF
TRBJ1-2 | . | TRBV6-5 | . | TGTGCCAGCAGTAACAGCGGGGGCTATGGCTACACCTTC | CASSNSGGYGYTF
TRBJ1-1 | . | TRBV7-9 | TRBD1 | TGTGCCAGCAGCTTACATAGGGGGGACAGGGGACCTGAAGCTTTCTTT | CASSLHRGDRGPEAFF
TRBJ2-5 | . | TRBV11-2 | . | TGTGCCAGCAGCGAAACAGGGGAGGAAGAGACCCAGTACTTC | CASSETGEEETQYF
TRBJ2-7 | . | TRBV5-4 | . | TGTGCCAGCAGCTTGGGTGGCCCCCTCTCCTACGAGCAGTACTTC | CASSLGGPLSYEQYF
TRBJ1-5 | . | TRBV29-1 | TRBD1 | TGCAGCGCCACAGTAGGGACAGGGAATCAGCCCCAGCATTTT | CSATVGTGNQPQHF
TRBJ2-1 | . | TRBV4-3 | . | TGCGCCAGCAGCCAAGATCGAGGGACTGCCTTTGAGCAGTTCTTC | CASSQDRGTAFEQFF
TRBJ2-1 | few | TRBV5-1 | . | TGCGCCAGCAGCACCGGTCCAGTTGAGCAGTTCTTC | CASSTGPVEQFF
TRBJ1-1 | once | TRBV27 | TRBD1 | TGTGCCAGCAGTTGGAGGACAGGGAGAGATGGGAGGAACACTGAAGCTTTCTTT | CASSWRTGRDGRNTEAFF
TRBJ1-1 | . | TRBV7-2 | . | TGTGCCAGCAGCTTAGTTCAGGGGATCATGAACACTGAAGCTTTCTTT | CASSLVQGIMNTEAFF
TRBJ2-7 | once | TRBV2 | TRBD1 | TGTGCCAGCTCGCGGGACAGGGGAACCTACGAGCAGTACTTC | CASSRDRGTYEQYF
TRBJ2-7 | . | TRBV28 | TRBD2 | TGTGCCAGCAGGAAACTAGCGTTCTACGAGCAGTACTTC | CASRKLAFYEQYF
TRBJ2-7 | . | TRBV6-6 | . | TGTGCCAGCAGTTACTCCGCTAGGCCCAACTCCGAGCAGTACTTC | CASSYSARPNSEQYF
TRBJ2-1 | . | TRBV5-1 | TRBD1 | TGCGCCAGCAGCACCGACAGGGTTAGCAATGAGCAGTTCTTC | CASSTDRVSNEQFF
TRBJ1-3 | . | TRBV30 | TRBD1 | TGTGCCTGGAGTCACAGGGGGAACACCATATATTTT | CAWSHRGNTIYF
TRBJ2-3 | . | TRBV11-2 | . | TGTGCCAGCAGCTTAGAAGGGGTGAGCACAGATACGCAGTATTTT | CASSLEGVSTDTQYF
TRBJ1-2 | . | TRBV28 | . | TGTGCCAGCACCTCCACCGGGTCAGCCGGCGGCTACACCTTC | CASTSTGSAGGYTF